These 10 T cell receptor beta chains were sequenced from one sample in a study of long-term antiretroviral therapy in people with HIV. The assay used was immunoSEQ (version v3.0), run at survey level. Repertoires were generated with immunoSEQ multiplex PCR, while TCRdb's copy carries only in-frame clones and drops some. The sample holds about 15,000 clones, about 88% seen once. The sample consisted of unsorted PBMCs, taken 6.9 years after starting antiretroviral therapy. Receptor source: a man between 45 and 60 years old with HIV.

V and J are TRBV19 and TRBJ2-3; D unclear. The CDR3 sequence is 14 residues long. Trimming stripped 5 bases from V and 0 bases from J, with 9 bases between. Looked up from germline, CDR1 is LNHDA and CDR2 is SQIVND (reference sequence). CDR3 loop: CASSFLRSTDTQYF. CDR3 in DNA: TGTGCCAGTAGTTTCCTCCGTAGCACAGATACGCAGTATTTT.

The gene calls are TRBV19 and TRBJ2-1, with 12 bases fitting TRBD2. The germline CDR1 and CDR2 sequences are LNHDA and SQIVND (reference sequence). The CDR3 is made up of 15 amino acids. The ends lost 5 bases at V and 3 bases at J; junction bases unmatched: 2. The CDR3 nucleotides are TGTGCCAGTAGTGTGGGACTAGCGGGCTACAATGAGCAGTTCTTC. Its protein product is CASSVGLAGYNEQFF.

The CDR3 is CASRPTRVNEAFF. The CDR3 DNA reads as TGTGCCAGCAGACCTACAAGGGTCAATGAAGCTTTCTTT. The rearrangement links TRBV28 to TRBJ1-1; D is uncertain. The CDR3 is 13 residues long. The germline CDR1 and CDR2 sequences are MDHEN and SYDVKM. Trimming took off 6 bases at V and 7 bases at J, with 15 bases between the two ends.

The V call is TRBV7-2, the J call TRBJ2-5; D is perhaps TRBD2 (6 bases). Deletions cut 4 bases from V and 5 bases from J, with 20 bases between. CDR3 size: 16 residues. Germline lookup yields CDR1 SGHTA and CDR2 FQGNSA. The CDR3 reads CASSSSGRPLWETQYF. The CDR3 bases are TGTGCCAGCAGCTCCTCGGGGAGGCCCCTATGGGAGACCCAGTACTTC.

The rearrangement uses TRBV7-9 and TRBJ2-2; D gene uncertain. This CDR3 contains 12 residues. The V gene lost 6 bases and the J gene lost 5 bases, with 7 bases spanning the gap. Looked up from germline, CDR1 is SEHNR and CDR2 is FQNEAQ (reference sequence). The DNA for the CDR3 is TGTGCCAGCAGGAGTCCTACCGGGGAGCTGTTTTTT. This gives the protein CASRSPTGELFF.

The V call is TRBV5-1, the J call TRBJ1-5, with D tentatively TRBD1 (5 bases). The germline V and J ends were trimmed by 0 bases and 1 base, with 8 bases remaining between them. Germline V lookup: CDR1 SGHRS, CDR2 YFSETQ. The CDR3 length is 15 residues. The CDR3 protein is CASSLDEGSNQPQHF. CDR3 nucleotide sequence: TGCGCCAGCAGCTTGGATGAGGGGAGCAATCAGCCCCAGCATTTT.

J is TRBJ2-7 and V is TRBV7-2; D perhaps matches TRBD2 (5 bases). Trimming took 1 base from V and 4 from J, leaving 17 bases between them. This CDR3 is built from 16 residues. Germline loops: CDR1 SGHTA, CDR2 FQGNSA. The CDR3 is CASSLGLSGLTYEQYF. CDR3 coding DNA: TGTGCCAGCAGCTTAGGGCTATCCGGACTCACTTACGAGCAGTACTTC.

The chain uses TRBV15 and TRBJ2-7; 7 bases map to TRBD1. Germline assignment: CDR1 LNHNV and CDR2 YYDKDF (reference sequence). The CDR3 spans 15 residues. Trimming cost V 1 base and J 2 bases; bases outside gene matches: 5. CDR3 nucleotides: TGTGCCACCAGCAGAGGGGGAACAGGGGCCTACGAGCAGTACTTC. It encodes CATSRGGTGAYEQYF.

This clone has just a few counts. The CDR3 sequence: CASSRLGTEAFF. The CDR3 DNA reads as TGTGCCAGCAGTCGACTGGGCACTGAAGCTTTCTTT. The rearrangement joins TRBV28 to TRBJ1-1; D ambiguous. The V end was cut by 5 bases, the J end by 4 bases, with 8 bases between. Germline values: CDR1 MDHEN, CDR2 SYDVKM. The CDR3 totals 12 residues.

CDR3 DNA: TGTGCCAGTAGTATGAGGACAGGGTCAAATCAGCCCCAGCATTTT. Its protein is CASSMRTGSNQPQHF. This rearrangement joins TRBV19 to TRBJ1-5; 8 nucleotides line up with TRBD1. The germline CDR1 and CDR2 sequences are LNHDA and SQIVND (reference sequence). CDR3 size: 15 residues. V was pared by 3 bases and J by 4 bases, with 5 bases of the junction left unmatched.